A single sample is the source of the 26 T cell receptor beta chains below, sequenced in a study of long-term antiretroviral therapy in people with HIV. Survey level was the resolution at which the v3.0 immunoSEQ assay ran. This table comes from immunoSEQ multiplex PCR, and its TCRdb copy is limited to in-frame clones, with some not included. The table shows approximately 19,000 clones, with roughly three quarters occurring only once. Sequenced here: unsorted PBMCs, sampled 2.3 years after starting antiretroviral therapy. These receptors all come from a woman in her forties with HIV.

The table lists this clone with a few counts. The rearrangement joins TRBV5-1 to TRBJ1-2, with D uncertain. The ends were cut back, 0 bases at V and 1 base at J, with 4 bases in the middle. The CDR3 loop spans 13 amino acids. Germline V gene sequence: CDR1 SGHRS, CDR2 YFSETQ. The CDR3 is CASSLGHNYGYTF. As DNA, the CDR3 is TGCGCCAGCAGCTTGGGACATAACTATGGCTACACCTTC.

The chain joins TRBV5-6 to TRBJ1-2; a possible D gene is TRBD1 (6 bases). The germline V gene has CDR1 SGHDT and CDR2 YYEEEE. This CDR3 has 14 residues. V lost 0 bases, J lost 5 bases, and 11 bases lay in between. CDR3 sequence (DNA): TGTGCCAGCAGCTTGGACAGGGTGGAGTATGGCTACACCTTC. Amino acid sequence: CASSLDRVEYGYTF.

CDR3: CASSIGTVGTGELFF. The CDR3 nucleotides read TGTGCCAGTAGTATTGGGACAGTCGGCACCGGGGAGCTGTTTTTT. This chain uses TRBV19 with TRBJ2-2; the match to TRBD1 covers 7 bases. The CDR3 is 15 amino acids. The V gene's germline CDR1 is LNHDA and CDR2 SQIVND (reference sequence). With V trimmed by 3 bases and J by 4 bases, 5 bases remained unmatched.

This clone was picked up a small number of times. The chain recombines TRBV9 with TRBJ1-6; D is unclear. Trimming left V 4 bases short and J 2 bases short, with 7 bases between. The V gene's germline CDR1 is SGDLS and CDR2 YYNGEE. This CDR3 has 14 residues. This CDR3 reads CASSRGTYNSPLHF. The CDR3, as DNA: TGTGCCAGCAGCCGGGGTACCTATAATTCACCCCTCCACTTT.

The chain links TRBV7-9 to TRBJ2-5; 12 bases are shared with TRBD2. Germline CDR1 is SEHNR and CDR2 is FQNEAQ (reference sequence). Trimming cost V 1 base and J 5 bases; bases outside gene matches: 5. The CDR3 is made up of 16 amino acids. The CDR3 sequence: CASSLGLAGVRETQYF. The CDR3 DNA follows: TGTGCCAGCAGCTTAGGACTAGCGGGAGTCAGGGAGACCCAGTACTTC.

With regard to this clone: No conserved phenylalanine or tryptophan is present at the end of the CDR3, so a read error is the likely explanation. The V call is TRBV5-1, the J call TRBJ1-6; 9 bases fit TRBD1. The length of the CDR3 is 14 residues. Germline CDR1 is SGHRS and CDR2 is YFSETQ. With V trimmed by 3 bases and J by 7 bases, 2 bases remained unmatched. The CDR3 protein is CASSSGQGNSPLHL. Written as DNA, the CDR3 is TGCGCCAGCAGCTCCGGACAGGGGAATTCACCCCTCCACCTT.

There are a few counts of this clone. V usage is TRBV11-3 and J usage is TRBJ1-5; D ambiguous. V gave up 5 bases and J gave up 0 bases, with 2 bases separating them. The CDR3 totals 12 residues. CDR1 and CDR2 (germline): SGHNT, YENEEA. CDR3 bases: TGTGCCAGCAGCAATAGCAATCAGCCCCAGCATTTT. Its protein product is CASSNSNQPQHF. The variable domain in full, with the rest retrieved from reference TRBV11-3 and TRBJ1-5, is EAGVVQSPRYKIIEKKQPVAFWCNPISGHNTLYWYLQNLGQGPELLIRYENEEAVDDSQLPKDRFSAERLKGVDSTLKIQPAELGDSAVYLCASSNSNQPQHFGDGTRLSIL.

The rearrangement uses TRBV19 and TRBJ1-1, with D possibly being TRBD1 (5 bases). The CDR3 extends over 15 amino acids. Trimming shortened V by 5 bases and J by 0 bases, and 13 bases separated the two germline ends. Germline assignment: CDR1 LNHDA and CDR2 SQIVND (reference sequence). The CDR3 DNA is TGTGCCAGTAGTTCCGCAGGGTCGATGAACACTGAAGCTTTCTTT. This codes for CASSSAGSMNTEAFF.

There are a few counts of this clone. The junction shows a germline mismatch at one end, possibly a read error. The chain carries TRBV2 and TRBJ2-7, with D tentatively TRBD1 (5 bases). This CDR3 is built from 16 residues. Germline V gene data show CDR1 as SNHLY and CDR2 as FYNNEI. CDR3 sequence (DNA): TGTGCCAGCGAAGACAATCTGGCAGGGATCTCCAACGAGCAGTACTTC. The encoded protein is CASEDNLAGISNEQYF.

The chain carries TRBV5-1 and TRBJ2-7; D may be TRBD2 (5 bases). Germline V gene data show CDR1 as SGHRS and CDR2 as YFSETQ. Trimming cost V 4 bases and J 0 bases, with 14 bases left between them. The CDR3 spans 15 residues. The CDR3 DNA follows: TGCGCCAGCAGCGCTTACGGGGTCCCCTCCTACGAGCAGTACTTC. As protein: CASSAYGVPSYEQYF.

The rearrangement joins TRBV2 to TRBJ1-5; possibly TRBD1 for D (6 bases). Germline V gives CDR1 SNHLY, CDR2 FYNNEI. The CDR3 consists of 14 residues. Trimming took off 2 bases at V and 7 bases at J, with 12 bases between the two ends. The chain's CDR3 is CASSESGELQPQHF. For the CDR3, the DNA is TGTGCCAGCAGTGAATCAGGGGAACTCCAGCCCCAGCATTTT.

V gene TRBV4-3 combines with J gene TRBJ1-1, with 8 bases lining up with TRBD1. CDR1 is LGHNA and CDR2 is YSLEER in the germline V gene. The CDR3 sequence is 15 residues long. Trimming removed 1 base from V and 3 bases from J; junction bases left unmatched: 4. The CDR3 loop is CASSQGTGSDTEAFF. Written as DNA, the CDR3 is TGCGCCAGCAGCCAAGGGACAGGGTCGGACACTGAAGCTTTCTTT.

This clone was counted only a few times. V and J are TRBV5-1 and TRBJ2-7; 8 bases are a match to TRBD2. The CDR3 covers 13 residues. Trimming cost V 5 bases and J 4 bases; bases outside gene matches: 5. Germline V gives CDR1 SGHRS, CDR2 YFSETQ. CDR3 DNA: TGCGCCAGCAGATCGAGCGGGAGTTACGAGCAGTACTTC. Residues: CASRSSGSYEQYF.

The J gene is TRBJ1-2, the V gene TRBV6-1, with 7 bases lining up with TRBD1. Germline V gene data show CDR1 as MNHNS and CDR2 as SASEGT. This CDR3 is built from 14 residues. V lost 6 bases to trimming and J lost 2 bases; unmatched junction nucleotides: 6. This CDR3 reads CASSGQANNYGYTF. CDR3 DNA: TGTGCCAGCAGCGGACAGGCGAACAACTATGGCTACACCTTC.

This sequence joins TRBV25-1 and TRBJ1-2; tentative D call: TRBD1 (6 bases). CDR3 length: 15 amino acids. The germline CDR1 and CDR2 sequences are MGHDK and SYGVNS. The germline V and J ends were trimmed by 6 bases and 6 bases, with 20 bases remaining between them. The CDR3 DNA sequence: TGTGCCAGCAGCACACCGGGACGGCCAGGGGATGGCTACACCTTC. It codes for CASSTPGRPGDGYTF.

A single count supports this clone. The rearrangement uses TRBV5-1 and TRBJ2-5, with D possibly TRBD2 on 5 matching bases. V lost 4 bases and J lost 1, with 11 bases in between. This CDR3 region has 14 residues. In germline, CDR1 is SGHRS, CDR2 YFSETQ. Here the CDR3 DNA reads TGCGCCAGCAGCCGCGGAGGCGGCCAAGAGACCCAGTACTTC. This sequence encodes CASSRGGGQETQYF.

The chain uses TRBV6-5 and TRBJ2-7; D unclear. There are 14 residues in the CDR3. Per the germline V gene, CDR1 is MNHEY and CDR2 is SVGAGI. The germline V and J ends were trimmed by 5 bases and 0 bases, with 11 bases remaining between them. CDR3 region: CASSPSTYSYEQYF. CDR3 in DNA: TGTGCCAGCAGTCCGAGCACTTACTCCTACGAGCAGTACTTC.

The CDR3 region has the DNA TGTGCCAGCAGTTTACTCGCGGGGGGGGCAGATACGCAGTATTTT. This translates into CASSLLAGGADTQYF. The rearrangement links TRBV28 to TRBJ2-3; 9 bases map to TRBD2. Germline CDR1 MDHEN, CDR2 SYDVKM. CDR3 length: 15 amino acids. V lost 2 bases, J lost 4 bases, and 4 bases stayed unmatched.

This clone has more than one count but fewer than ten. CDR3 in amino acids: CASSLSPYEQYF. The DNA of the CDR3 is TGTGCCAGCAGCTTAAGCCCCTACGAGCAGTACTTC. The rearrangement uses TRBV7-9 and TRBJ2-7; D is ambiguous. In germline, CDR1 is SEHNR, CDR2 FQNEAQ (reference sequence). The CDR3 length is 12 residues. Trimming removed 2 bases from V and 2 bases from J, with 4 bases in between.

The V and J genes are TRBV5-1 and TRBJ1-1; D gene unclear. The CDR3 covers 15 residues. CDR1 and CDR2 from the germline V gene are SGHRS and YFSETQ. V dropped 4 bases and J dropped 0 bases, with 13 bases sitting between them. As DNA, the CDR3 is TGCGCCAGCAGCACGGACTTTCACATGAACACTGAAGCTTTCTTT. Translated, it gives CASSTDFHMNTEAFF.

This clone was seen more than once but under ten times. This chain connects TRBV11-2 to TRBJ2-7; D is unresolved. Trimming took off 1 base at V and 7 bases at J, with 5 bases between the two ends. This CDR3 is built from 11 residues. CDR1 is SGHAT, CDR2 FQNNGV, per germline. The CDR3 bases are TGTGCCAGCAGCTTAGGTCCGGAGCAGTACTTC. Protein: CASSLGPEQYF.

The J gene is TRBJ2-3, the V gene TRBV2; 7 bases match TRBD1. J gave up 9 bases and V 6 bases, and 6 bases lay outside the gene matches. Germline CDR1 is SNHLY and CDR2 is FYNNEI. This CDR3 is built from 12 residues. The CDR3 nucleotides are TGTGCCAGCAGCGAACAGGGGCCCACGCAGTATTTT. Its translation is CASSEQGPTQYF.

The chain couples TRBV5-4 to TRBJ1-2; D gene ambiguous. CDR1 is SGHNT, CDR2 YYREEE, per germline (reference sequence). The length of the CDR3 is 12 residues. Trimming left V 9 bases short and J 0 bases short, with 9 bases between. Here the CDR3 DNA reads TGTGCCACTAGGGCCCCTAACTATGGCTACACCTTC. Translating it yields CATRAPNYGYTF.

The chain carries TRBV11-2 and TRBJ1-1, with 9 bases lining up with TRBD1. The CDR3 is 16 amino acids. The J segment lost 4 bases and the V segment lost 4 bases, leaving 10 bases of the junction unmatched. CDR1 and CDR2 from the germline V gene are SGHAT and FQNNGV. This CDR3 is CASSSVTGTGSTEAFF. The CDR3 DNA reads as TGTGCCAGCAGCTCGGTGACCGGGACAGGGAGCACTGAAGCTTTCTTT.

This chain links TRBV12-5 with TRBJ2-1, with D possibly being TRBD2 (6 bases). Trimming took off 1 base at V and 8 bases at J, with 6 bases between the two ends. The length of the CDR3 is 12 residues. Germline values: CDR1 LGHNT, CDR2 FRNRAP. The CDR3 sequence: CASGLGGDEQFF. DNA for the CDR3: TGTGCTAGTGGTTTGGGGGGGGATGAGCAGTTCTTC.

The V gene is TRBV7-6, the J gene TRBJ2-3, with 9 bases that match TRBD1. The CDR3 loop spans 15 amino acids. Trimming removed 1 base from V and 8 bases from J; junction bases left unmatched: 7. Germline CDR1 SGHVS, CDR2 FNYEAQ. The CDR3, as DNA: TGTGCCAGCAGCTTAGAACAGGGGGCGATTAGTACGCAGTATTTT. Translation: CASSLEQGAISTQYF.